The T cell receptor beta chain described here comes from a study of blood T cell repertoires in COVID-19. As for the study in general: Donors in the United States, Italy and Spain gave samples during acute or convalescent COVID-19. From T cells, B-cell-depleted T cells, or PBMCs came the material, which was cDNA or gDNA.

Original data processing: Reference gene primer amplification gave estimated nucleated cell counts. The repertoire was sequenced with immunoSEQ multiplex PCR; TCRdb's copy has only in-frame clones and lacks some. The V and J calls and clone size were taken over from that table, and D and trimming were inferred from the DNA. The table lists 140,000 or so clones, roughly 88% of them singletons. Germline V lookup: CDR1 KGHDR, CDR2 SFDVKD. The CDR3 length is 15 residues. V shed 3 bases, J shed 3 bases, and the junction held 3 bases outside the gene matches. The chain combines TRBV24-1 with TRBJ2-2, with 7 bases fitting TRBD1. Sequencing was performed on peripheral blood. The clonotype was recovered from a woman aged 45-60 years with acute or convalescent COVID-19. The CDR3 reads CATSDRGLHTGELFF. In DNA form, the CDR3 reads TGTGCCACCAGTGATAGGGGGCTCCACACCGGGGAGCTGTTTTTT.